A selection of T cell receptor beta chains follows, all from one sample in a study of blood T cell repertoires in COVID-19. Sequencing used immunoSEQ multiplex PCR; TCRdb keeps in-frame clones, though not all of them. Among around 250,000 clones listed, 70% to 90% were seen once. Source material: peripheral blood. The receptors stem from a man in his sixties who had recovered from COVID-19. Both conserved end residues are part of each CDR3. A D gene is named only where the DNA matches it firmly. Only some rows state a clone size, as once, few, many or a class for expanded clones.

CDR3 protein: CASSSAVRVQRNTIYF; CDR3 DNA: TGTGCCAGCAGCTCCGCCGTGAGGGTCCAACGAAACACCATATATTTT; D gene: NA; J gene: TRBJ1-3; clone size: NA; V gene: TRBV11-2
CDR3 protein: CASSADRKNTEAFF; CDR3 DNA: TGTGCCAGCTCAGCCGACAGGAAGAACACTGAAGCTTTCTTT; D gene: NA; J gene: TRBJ1-1; clone size: few; V gene: TRBV18
CDR3 protein: CASSARTGNTGELFF; CDR3 DNA: TGTGCCAGCAGCGCGAGGACAGGGAACACCGGGGAGCTGTTTTTT; D gene: TRBD1; J gene: TRBJ2-2; clone size: NA; V gene: TRBV6-5
CDR3 protein: CASSQGFRGTDTQYF; CDR3 DNA: TGCGCCAGCAGCCAAGGTTTCAGGGGTACAGATACGCAGTATTTT; D gene: NA; J gene: TRBJ2-3; clone size: NA; V gene: TRBV4-1
CDR3 protein: CASSLTGPTGELFF; CDR3 DNA: TGTGCCAGCAGTCTAACAGGGCCCACCGGGGAGCTGTTTTTT; D gene: NA; J gene: TRBJ2-2; clone size: NA; V gene: TRBV6-6
CDR3 protein: CASSQGGKNTEAFF; CDR3 DNA: TGTGCCAGCAGCCAAGGGGGCAAGAACACTGAAGCTTTCTTT; D gene: NA; J gene: TRBJ1-1; clone size: once; V gene: TRBV14
CDR3 protein: CATLTEMNTEAFF; CDR3 DNA: TGTGCCACCTTGACAGAGATGAACACTGAAGCTTTCTTT; D gene: NA; J gene: TRBJ1-1; clone size: NA; V gene: TRBV6-5
CDR3 protein: CASSQNPGLSSYEQYF; CDR3 DNA: TGTGCCAGCAGTCAAAACCCCGGTCTAAGCTCCTACGAGCAGTACTTC; D gene: NA; J gene: TRBJ2-7; clone size: NA; V gene: TRBV7-6
CDR3 protein: CASILDRGIYEQYF; CDR3 DNA: TGTGCCAGCATTCTGGACAGGGGCATCTACGAGCAGTACTTC; D gene: TRBD1; J gene: TRBJ2-7; clone size: NA; V gene: TRBV6-5
CDR3 protein: CASSLTGPTEKLFF; CDR3 DNA: TGTGCCAGCAGTTTAACAGGACCGACGGAAAAACTGTTTTTT; D gene: NA; J gene: TRBJ1-4; clone size: NA; V gene: TRBV27
CDR3 protein: CASSSGGGTNYGYTF; CDR3 DNA: TGCGCCAGCAGCTCAGGTGGGGGGACTAACTATGGCTACACCTTC; D gene: NA; J gene: TRBJ1-2; clone size: once; V gene: TRBV5-1
CDR3 protein: CASRSGTSVGELFF; CDR3 DNA: TGTGCCAGCAGGAGTGGGACTAGCGTCGGGGAGCTGTTTTTT; D gene: TRBD2; J gene: TRBJ2-2; clone size: NA; V gene: TRBV28
CDR3 protein: CASSYTGSGTEAFF; CDR3 DNA: TGTGCCAGCAGTTACACAGGGTCGGGCACTGAAGCTTTCTTT; D gene: NA; J gene: TRBJ1-1; clone size: once; V gene: TRBV6-5
CDR3 protein: CASRGTGLNTEAFF; CDR3 DNA: TGTGCCAGCAGGGGGACAGGGTTGAACACTGAAGCTTTCTTT; D gene: TRBD1; J gene: TRBJ1-1; clone size: NA; V gene: TRBV6-5
CDR3 protein: CASLAHQGESSYEQYF; CDR3 DNA: TGTGCCAGCCTAGCACACCAGGGGGAGAGCTCCTACGAGCAGTACTTC; D gene: TRBD1; J gene: TRBJ2-7; clone size: NA; V gene: TRBV28
CDR3 protein: CASSLSGPEQFF; CDR3 DNA: TGTGCCAGCAGTTTGAGTGGGCCAGAGCAGTTCTTC; D gene: NA; J gene: TRBJ2-1; clone size: NA; V gene: TRBV12-3/TRBV12-4
CDR3 protein: CASSPGERGYTF; CDR3 DNA: TGTGCCAGCTCACCGGGCGAACGGGGCTACACCTTC; D gene: NA; J gene: TRBJ1-2; clone size: NA; V gene: TRBV18
CDR3 protein: CAWSVITGGTQYF; CDR3 DNA: TGTGCCTGGAGTGTTATAACGGGGGGGACCCAGTACTTC; D gene: TRBD2; J gene: TRBJ2-5; clone size: NA; V gene: TRBV30
CDR3 protein: CASSQRDRTYNEQFF; CDR3 DNA: TGTGCCAGCAGCCAACGGGACAGAACTTACAATGAGCAGTTCTTC; D gene: TRBD1; J gene: TRBJ2-1; clone size: NA; V gene: TRBV5-4
CDR3 protein: CASSTRPGTGGHEQFF; CDR3 DNA: TGTGCCAGCAGTACAAGGCCCGGGACAGGGGGACATGAGCAGTTCTTC; D gene: TRBD1; J gene: TRBJ2-1; clone size: NA; V gene: TRBV28
CDR3 protein: CASSELGTAGETQYF; CDR3 DNA: TGTGCCAGCAGTGAACTTGGGACAGCGGGAGAGACCCAGTACTTC; D gene: NA; J gene: TRBJ2-5; clone size: NA; V gene: TRBV6-1
CDR3 protein: CATSRDRRTGDTGELFF; CDR3 DNA: TGTGCCACCAGCAGAGACCGGCGGACTGGGGACACCGGGGAGCTGTTTTTT; D gene: NA; J gene: TRBJ2-2; clone size: few; V gene: TRBV15
CDR3 protein: CASSLWLTGSSGYTF; CDR3 DNA: TGCGCCAGCAGCTTGTGGTTGACAGGGTCGTCTGGCTACACCTTC; D gene: TRBD1; J gene: TRBJ1-2; clone size: few; V gene: TRBV5-1
CDR3 protein: CASSVVGDSLTGELFF; CDR3 DNA: TGTGCCAGCAGCGTAGTCGGGGATAGTCTCACCGGGGAGCTGTTTTTT; D gene: NA; J gene: TRBJ2-2; clone size: NA; V gene: TRBV9
CDR3 protein: CASSPSGTLPYNEQFF; CDR3 DNA: TGTGCCAGCAGCCCGTCCGGGACACTACCCTACAATGAGCAGTTCTTC; D gene: NA; J gene: TRBJ2-1; clone size: NA; V gene: TRBV3-1/TRBV3-2
CDR3 protein: CASSTDTNSNQPQHF; CDR3 DNA: TGTGCCAGCAGCACGGACACCAATAGCAATCAGCCCCAGCATTTT; D gene: NA; J gene: TRBJ1-5; clone size: few; V gene: TRBV7-6
CDR3 protein: CASSMGLAGGKTYEQYF; CDR3 DNA: TGTGCCAGTAGTATGGGACTAGCGGGGGGCAAAACCTACGAGCAGTACTTC; D gene: TRBD2; J gene: TRBJ2-7; clone size: NA; V gene: TRBV19
CDR3 protein: CASGTWAGYTF; CDR3 DNA: TGTGCCAGCGGGACATGGGCTGGCTACACCTTC; D gene: NA; J gene: TRBJ1-2; clone size: once; V gene: TRBV6-5
CDR3 protein: CASIYRGGRDTEAFF; CDR3 DNA: TGTGCCAGCATCTATAGGGGGGGCAGGGACACTGAAGCTTTCTTT; D gene: NA; J gene: TRBJ1-1; clone size: NA; V gene: TRBV2
CDR3 protein: CASLSGQGGLNTGELFF; CDR3 DNA: TGTGCCAGCCTTTCAGGACAGGGTGGGCTGAACACCGGGGAGCTGTTTTTT; D gene: TRBD1; J gene: TRBJ2-2; clone size: NA; V gene: TRBV7-6
CDR3 protein: CASSLLTGRTEAFF; CDR3 DNA: TGTGCCAGCAGTTTGCTTACAGGGAGAACTGAAGCTTTCTTT; D gene: NA; J gene: TRBJ1-1; clone size: once; V gene: TRBV28
CDR3 protein: CASSFYRARDYEQYF; CDR3 DNA: TGTGCCAGCAGCTTTTACAGGGCCCGCGACTACGAGCAGTACTTC; D gene: NA; J gene: TRBJ2-7; clone size: NA; V gene: TRBV7-7
CDR3 protein: CATSRDLWGANTGELFF; CDR3 DNA: TGTGCCACCAGCAGAGATCTCTGGGGGGCGAACACCGGGGAGCTGTTTTTT; D gene: NA; J gene: TRBJ2-2; clone size: NA; V gene: TRBV15
CDR3 protein: CASSVVGTGDGTGELFF; CDR3 DNA: TGTGCCAGCAGCGTAGTGGGGACAGGGGATGGCACCGGGGAGCTGTTTTTT; D gene: TRBD1; J gene: TRBJ2-2; clone size: NA; V gene: TRBV9
CDR3 protein: CASSPRTVTDTQYF; CDR3 DNA: TGCGCCAGCAGCCCCCGGACAGTCACAGATACGCAGTATTTT; D gene: NA; J gene: TRBJ2-3; clone size: NA; V gene: TRBV4-1
CDR3 protein: CACLQGASEKLFF; CDR3 DNA: TGTGCCTGTCTACAGGGGGCGAGTGAAAAACTGTTTTTT; D gene: TRBD1; J gene: TRBJ1-4; clone size: NA; V gene: TRBV30
CDR3 protein: CASSLASRAGELFF; CDR3 DNA: TGTGCCAGCAGCTTAGCCTCCCGGGCCGGGGAGCTGTTTTTT; D gene: NA; J gene: TRBJ2-2; clone size: NA; V gene: TRBV11-1
CDR3 protein: CASRRGSGVGDTEAFF; CDR3 DNA: TGTGCCAGCCGTAGGGGGAGTGGTGTTGGAGACACTGAAGCTTTCTTT; D gene: NA; J gene: TRBJ1-1; clone size: NA; V gene: TRBV2
CDR3 protein: CASSGRTAGFYNEQFF; CDR3 DNA: TGTGCCAGCAGTGGGCGGACAGCAGGCTTCTACAATGAGCAGTTCTTC; D gene: NA; J gene: TRBJ2-1; clone size: NA; V gene: TRBV27
CDR3 protein: CARRKGLQPQHF; CDR3 DNA: TGTGCCAGAAGGAAGGGGTTGCAGCCCCAGCATTTT; D gene: NA; J gene: TRBJ1-5; clone size: NA; V gene: TRBV5-3
CDR3 protein: CASSPSGHDRETQYF; CDR3 DNA: TGCGCCAGCAGCCCTTCGGGCCATGACAGGGAGACCCAGTACTTC; D gene: NA; J gene: TRBJ2-5; clone size: NA; V gene: TRBV5-1
CDR3 protein: CASSPSGQGALGNTIYF; CDR3 DNA: TGTGCCAGCTCACCATCGGGACAGGGGGCCCTTGGAAACACCATATATTTT; D gene: TRBD1; J gene: TRBJ1-3; clone size: NA; V gene: TRBV18
CDR3 protein: CASSPTGASGSQNIQYF; CDR3 DNA: TGTGCCAGCTCACCGACTGGGGCTAGCGGGAGCCAAAACATTCAGTACTTC; D gene: TRBD2; J gene: TRBJ2-4; clone size: NA; V gene: TRBV18
CDR3 protein: CAWSSSSYNEQFF; CDR3 DNA: TGTGCCTGGAGTTCTAGCTCCTACAATGAGCAGTTCTTC; D gene: NA; J gene: TRBJ2-1; clone size: NA; V gene: TRBV30
CDR3 protein: CASTLRLADLNEQFF; CDR3 DNA: TGTGCCAGTACGCTTCGACTAGCGGATCTGAATGAGCAGTTCTTC; D gene: TRBD2; J gene: TRBJ2-1; clone size: NA; V gene: TRBV19
CDR3 protein: CASRLLYTGELFF; CDR3 DNA: TGTGCCAGCCGACTGCTCTACACCGGGGAGCTGTTTTTT; D gene: NA; J gene: TRBJ2-2; clone size: once; V gene: TRBV13
CDR3 protein: CASSPRLALNTEAFF; CDR3 DNA: TGTGCCAGCAGCCCTAGACTGGCCCTGAACACTGAAGCTTTCTTT; D gene: NA; J gene: TRBJ1-1; clone size: NA; V gene: TRBV7-8
CDR3 protein: CSATQGIGRIAKNIQYF; CDR3 DNA: TGCAGCGCCACACAGGGAATTGGACGGATAGCCAAAAACATTCAGTACTTC; D gene: NA; J gene: TRBJ2-4; clone size: NA; V gene: TRBV29-1
CDR3 protein: CASSPWTGIEKLFF; CDR3 DNA: TGTGCCAGCAGCCCTTGGACAGGGATCGAAAAACTGTTTTTT; D gene: TRBD1; J gene: TRBJ1-4; clone size: few; V gene: TRBV3-1/TRBV3-2
CDR3 protein: CASSRTDSYEQYF; CDR3 DNA: TGTGCCAGCAGCCGGACAGACTCCTACGAGCAGTACTTC; D gene: NA; J gene: TRBJ2-7; clone size: NA; V gene: TRBV5-6
CDR3 protein: CASSVGWEPGLAGPSSYNEQFF; CDR3 DNA: TGTGCCAGCAGCGTAGGCTGGGAGCCGGGACTAGCGGGGCCAAGCTCCTACAATGAGCAGTTCTTC; D gene: TRBD2; J gene: TRBJ2-1; clone size: NA; V gene: TRBV9
CDR3 protein: CASSRGQGVYGYTF; CDR3 DNA: TGTGCCAGCAGTAGGGGACAGGGCGTGTATGGCTACACCTTC; D gene: TRBD1; J gene: TRBJ1-2; clone size: NA; V gene: TRBV27